This TCR beta chain came from a study of molecular identifiers for immune sequencing clone quantification. The CDR3 contains 16 residues. V lost 9 bases and J lost 1; bases outside the gene matches: 14. TCR libraries were built in bulk with a published protocol and specific TCR primers. MiXCR, applied by TCRdb to the PCR reads, yields one record per CDR3 protein. Of 5,600 or so distinct CDR3 sequences listed, 15% to 20% are singletons. Source material for naive CD8 libraries was about 17,000 to 1,100,000 sorted cells, with 10%, 30% or 50% RNA. Relative to its sample, this clonotype is medium-sized. The sequence was obtained from a human donor in good health. Some libraries in this study had Jurkat cell RNA spiked in. V and J are TRBV12-3 or TRBV12-4 and TRBJ1-1, with 7 bases matching TRBD1. The specimen sequenced was naive CD8+ T cells from blood, with Jurkat cell RNA spiked in. Stated subset: FACS-sorted CD8+CD4-CCR7+CD45RA+ naive T cells. The CDR3 DNA sequence: TGTGCCAGTGCACGGCAACAGGGGACCGAGAACACTGAAGCTTTCTTT. Its protein is CASARQQGTENTEAFF.